The clone carrying this T cell receptor beta chain was counted a single time. Its antigen is currently unknown. This record comes from a study of cytomegalovirus exposure and HLA in healthy donors. Whole-study findings and limits: Most TCRs appeared rarely, but some public TCRs recurred in many donors. Specificity of a few CMV-associated chains for CMV antigens was verified in vitro. It was reported that the classifier diagnosed cytomegalovirus status with high specificity and sensitivity in both the original and validation cohorts. The study put some 150 TCR beta chains on its list as cytomegalovirus-associated.

Germline CDR1 is SGHNT and CDR2 is YYREEE (reference sequence). The CDR3 is 14 amino acids. V lost 4 bases, J lost 4 bases, and 4 bases stayed unmatched. Sequenced by immunoSEQ multiplex PCR; TCRdb stores in-frame clones only, minus some. This sample has approximately 120,000 clones; about 91% occur once, and the top ten carry approximately 1.1%. V and J are TRBV5-4 and TRBJ1-1; 10 bases map to TRBD1. Sequencing input: PBMCs. The origin of this receptor is a woman aged 18-29 years in good health and CMV-seronegative. The CDR3 bases are TGTGCCAGCAGCGGGGGACAGGGGAGCACTGAAGCTTTCTTT. As protein: CASSGGQGSTEAFF.